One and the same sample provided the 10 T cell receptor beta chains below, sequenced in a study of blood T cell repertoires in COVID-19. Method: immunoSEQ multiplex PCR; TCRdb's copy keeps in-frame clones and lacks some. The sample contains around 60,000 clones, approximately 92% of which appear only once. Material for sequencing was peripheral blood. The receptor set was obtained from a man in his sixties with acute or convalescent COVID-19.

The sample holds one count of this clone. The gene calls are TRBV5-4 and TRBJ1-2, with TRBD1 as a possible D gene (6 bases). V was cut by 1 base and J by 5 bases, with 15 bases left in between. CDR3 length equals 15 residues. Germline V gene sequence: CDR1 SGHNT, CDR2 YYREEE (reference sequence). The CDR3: CASSLPRGSAYGYTF. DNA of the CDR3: TGTGCCAGCAGCTTGCCCAGGGGTTCTGCGTATGGCTACACCTTC.

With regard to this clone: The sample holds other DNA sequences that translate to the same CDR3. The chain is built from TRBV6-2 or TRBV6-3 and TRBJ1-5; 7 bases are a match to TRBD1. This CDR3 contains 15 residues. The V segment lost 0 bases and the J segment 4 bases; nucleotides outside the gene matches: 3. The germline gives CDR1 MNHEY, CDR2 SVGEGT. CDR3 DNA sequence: TGTGCCAGCAGTTACTCCACGACAGGGAATCAGCCCCAGCATTTT. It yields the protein CASSYSTTGNQPQHF.

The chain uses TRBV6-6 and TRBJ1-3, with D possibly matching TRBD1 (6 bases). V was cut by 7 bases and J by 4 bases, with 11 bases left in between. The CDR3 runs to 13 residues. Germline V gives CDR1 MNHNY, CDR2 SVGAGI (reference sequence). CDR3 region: CASTPQGGNTIYF. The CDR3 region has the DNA TGTGCCAGCACTCCACAGGGAGGAAACACCATATATTTT.

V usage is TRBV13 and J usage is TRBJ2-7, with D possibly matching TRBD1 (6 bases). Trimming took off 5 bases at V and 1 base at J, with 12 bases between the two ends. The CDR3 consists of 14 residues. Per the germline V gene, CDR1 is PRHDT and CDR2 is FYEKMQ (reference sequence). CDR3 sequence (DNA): TGTGCCAGCAGCCCGAGACAGGCGTCCTACGAGCAGTACTTC. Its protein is CASSPRQASYEQYF.

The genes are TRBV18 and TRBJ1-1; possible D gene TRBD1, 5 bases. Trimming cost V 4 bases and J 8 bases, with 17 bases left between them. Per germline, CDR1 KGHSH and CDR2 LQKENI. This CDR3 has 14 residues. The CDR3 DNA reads TGTGCCAGCTCACTCCTGGGCCGGGGGGAGGAAGCTTTCTTT. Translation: CASSLLGRGEEAFF. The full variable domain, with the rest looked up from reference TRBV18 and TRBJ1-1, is NAGVMQNPRHLVRRRGQEARLRCSPMKGHSHVYWYRQLPEEGLKFMVYLQKENIIDESGMPKERFSAEFPKEGPSILRIQQVVRGDSAAYFCASSLLGRGEEAFFGQGTRLTVV.

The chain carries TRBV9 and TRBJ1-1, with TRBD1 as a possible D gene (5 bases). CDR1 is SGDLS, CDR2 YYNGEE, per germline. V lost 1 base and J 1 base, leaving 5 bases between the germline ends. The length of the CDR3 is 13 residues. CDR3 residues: CASSVTGNTEAFF. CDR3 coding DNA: TGTGCCAGCAGCGTAACAGGGAACACTGAAGCTTTCTTT. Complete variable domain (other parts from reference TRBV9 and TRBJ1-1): DSGVTQTPKHLITATGQRVTLRCSPRSGDLSVYWYQQSLDQGLQFLIQYYNGEERAKGNILERFSAQQFPDLHSELNLSSLELGDSALYFCASSVTGNTEAFFGQGTRLTVV.

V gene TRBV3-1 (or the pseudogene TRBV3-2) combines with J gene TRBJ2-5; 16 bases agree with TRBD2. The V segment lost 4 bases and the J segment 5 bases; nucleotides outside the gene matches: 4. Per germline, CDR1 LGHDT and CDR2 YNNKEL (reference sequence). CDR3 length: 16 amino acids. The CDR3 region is CASSLGLAGGPETQYF. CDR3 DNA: TGTGCCAGCAGCCTGGGACTAGCGGGAGGGCCCGAGACCCAGTACTTC.

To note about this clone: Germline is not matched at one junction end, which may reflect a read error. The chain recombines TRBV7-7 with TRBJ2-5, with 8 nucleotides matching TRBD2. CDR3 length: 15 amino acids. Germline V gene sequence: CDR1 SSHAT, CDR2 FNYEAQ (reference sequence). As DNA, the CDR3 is TGTGCTAGCAGCTTAGGAGCGGGAGAGTTCGAGACCCAGTACTTC. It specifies CASSLGAGEFETQYF.

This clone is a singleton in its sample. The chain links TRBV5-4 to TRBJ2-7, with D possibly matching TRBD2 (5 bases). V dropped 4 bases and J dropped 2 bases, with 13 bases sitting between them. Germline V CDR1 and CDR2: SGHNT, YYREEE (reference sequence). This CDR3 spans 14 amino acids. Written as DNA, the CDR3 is TGTGCCAGCAGCCCAACTCGCGGGCCCTACGAGCAGTACTTC. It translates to CASSPTRGPYEQYF.

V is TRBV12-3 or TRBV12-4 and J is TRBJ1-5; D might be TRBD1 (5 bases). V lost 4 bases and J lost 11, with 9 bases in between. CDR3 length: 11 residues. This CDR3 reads CASSSQGAQHF. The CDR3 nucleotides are TGTGCCAGCAGTTCACAAGGGGCCCAGCATTTT.